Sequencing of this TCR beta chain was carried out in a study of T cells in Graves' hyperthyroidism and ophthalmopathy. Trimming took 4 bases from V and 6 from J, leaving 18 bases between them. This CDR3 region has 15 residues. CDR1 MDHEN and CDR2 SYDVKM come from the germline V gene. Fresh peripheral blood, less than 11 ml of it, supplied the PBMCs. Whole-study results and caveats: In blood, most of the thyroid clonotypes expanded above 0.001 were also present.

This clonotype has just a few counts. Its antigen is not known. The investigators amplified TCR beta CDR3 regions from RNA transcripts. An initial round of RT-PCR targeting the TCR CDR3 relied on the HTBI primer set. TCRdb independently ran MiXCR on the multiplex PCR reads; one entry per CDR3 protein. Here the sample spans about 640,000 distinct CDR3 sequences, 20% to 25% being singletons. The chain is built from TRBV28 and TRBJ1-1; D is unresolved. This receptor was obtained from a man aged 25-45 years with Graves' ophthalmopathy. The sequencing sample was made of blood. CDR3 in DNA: TGTGCCAGCAGTTCGCACCCCTTGGGCCGACCTGAAGCTTTCTTT. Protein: CASSSHPLGRPEAFF.